The source of this T cell receptor beta chain is a study of blood T cell repertoires in COVID-19. Turning to the study itself: Sites across the United States, Italy and Spain contributed samples from acute and convalescent COVID-19.

Original processing notes: Amplification of reference gene primers provided the estimated nucleated cell counts. This table comes from immunoSEQ multiplex PCR, and its TCRdb copy is limited to in-frame clones, with some not included. V and J calls and clone size are as listed in that table; D and trimming were resolved from the DNA. The sample consists of over 250,000 clones, about 85% of them appearing once. There are 15 residues in the CDR3. CDR1 and CDR2 (germline): SGHTA, FQGNSA. Trimming took 5 bases from V and 6 from J, leaving 20 bases between them. The TCR sequence derives from a human donor in a cohort sampled during active COVID-19. The sequenced material came from peripheral blood. V and J are TRBV7-2 and TRBJ2-7; possible D gene TRBD1, 7 bases. CDR3 in amino acids: CASSPRQGGEVEQYF. The CDR3 nucleotides read TGTGCCAGCAGCCCCCGACAGGGAGGTGAAGTCGAGCAGTACTTC.